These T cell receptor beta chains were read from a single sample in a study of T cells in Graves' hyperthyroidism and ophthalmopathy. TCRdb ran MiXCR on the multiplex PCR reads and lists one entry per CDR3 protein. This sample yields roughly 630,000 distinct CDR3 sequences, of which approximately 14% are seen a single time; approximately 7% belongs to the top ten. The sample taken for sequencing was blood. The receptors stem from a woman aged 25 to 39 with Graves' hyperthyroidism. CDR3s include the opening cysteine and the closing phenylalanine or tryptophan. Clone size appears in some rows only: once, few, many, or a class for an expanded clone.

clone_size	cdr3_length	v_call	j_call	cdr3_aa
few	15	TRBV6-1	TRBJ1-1	CASSRSYRVNTEAFF
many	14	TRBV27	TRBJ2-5	CASSLGWQQETQYF
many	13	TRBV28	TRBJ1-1	CASSYLQGAEAFF
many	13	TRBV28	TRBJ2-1	CAIRDPANNEQFF
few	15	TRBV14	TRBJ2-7	CASSHHGTGNYEQYF
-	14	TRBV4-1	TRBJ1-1	CASSQTNRYTEAFF
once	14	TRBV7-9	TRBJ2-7	CASSPSGIVYEQYF
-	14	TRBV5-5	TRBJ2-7	CASSTGLAGVEQYF
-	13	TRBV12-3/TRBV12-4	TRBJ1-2	CAWGDRANYGYTF
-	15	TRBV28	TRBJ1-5	CASSPPGTGDQPQHF
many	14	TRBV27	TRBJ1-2	CASSLLDGRGGYTF
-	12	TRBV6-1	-	CASSKASNEQYF
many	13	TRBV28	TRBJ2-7	CASGRLAGYEQYF
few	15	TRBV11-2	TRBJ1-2	CASTSGGGFRYGYTF
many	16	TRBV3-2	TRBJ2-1	CASSQAPPGPYNEQFF
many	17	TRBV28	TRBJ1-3	CASSFPLDRSSGNTIYF
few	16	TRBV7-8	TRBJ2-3	CASSLLGGEFTDTQYF
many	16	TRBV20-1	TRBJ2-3	CSAGGTSGRDTDTQYF
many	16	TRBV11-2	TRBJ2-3	CASSLGTSGNGDTQYF
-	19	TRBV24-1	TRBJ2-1	CATSDLQGSGYSSYNEQFF
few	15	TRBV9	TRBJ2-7	CASSVVAGGSYEQYF
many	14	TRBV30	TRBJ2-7	CAWSVPGTSYEQYF
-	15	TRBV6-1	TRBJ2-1	CASRVTVSSYNEQFF
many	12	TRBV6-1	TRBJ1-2	CASRGTVYGYTF
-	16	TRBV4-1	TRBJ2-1	CASSQDQDSEHNEQFF
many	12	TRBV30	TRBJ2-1	CAWSVVGSEQFF
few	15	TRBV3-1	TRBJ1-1	CASSQVQLENTEAFF
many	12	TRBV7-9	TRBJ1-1	CASSAFSGEAFF
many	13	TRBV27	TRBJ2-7	CASSPGLGYEQYF
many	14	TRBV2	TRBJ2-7	CASSEITGFGEQYF
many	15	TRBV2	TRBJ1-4	CASSAAEGRMKKLFF
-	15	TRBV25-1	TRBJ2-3	CASRRDRASTDTQYF
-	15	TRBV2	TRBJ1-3	CASSRVQGGGNTIYF
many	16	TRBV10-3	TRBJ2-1	CAISLPSGSTYNEQFF
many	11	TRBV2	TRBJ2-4	CASSVESIQYF
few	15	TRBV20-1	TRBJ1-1	CSARDQDSLSTEAFF
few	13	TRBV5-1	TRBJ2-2	CASTLGDTGELFF
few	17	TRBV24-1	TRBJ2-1	CATSEGDRGEPYNEQFF
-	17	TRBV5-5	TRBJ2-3	CASSSRGLVRSTDTQYF
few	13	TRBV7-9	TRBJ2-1	CASSLVMGDEQFF
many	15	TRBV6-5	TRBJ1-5	CASSYSPGDNQPQHF
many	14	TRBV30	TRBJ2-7	CAWSVTGTSYEQYF
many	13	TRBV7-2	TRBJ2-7	CASSPRQAGEQYF
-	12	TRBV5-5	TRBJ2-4	CASSGDRAVQYF
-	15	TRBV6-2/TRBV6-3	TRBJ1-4	CASSYVQTTNEKLFF
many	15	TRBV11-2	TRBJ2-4	CASSGHLTGLNIQYF
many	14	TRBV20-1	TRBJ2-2	CSASTWQNTGELFF
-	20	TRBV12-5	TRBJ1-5	CASARGALVEGTYSNQPQHF
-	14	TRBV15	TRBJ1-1	CATSRDPGSTEAFF
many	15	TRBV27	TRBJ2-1	CASSLQREGYNEQFF
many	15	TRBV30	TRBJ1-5	CAWSGTGTLGQPQHF
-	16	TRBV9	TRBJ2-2	CASSVWGRKEEGELFF
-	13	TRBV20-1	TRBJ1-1	CSATWTGATEAFF